The clone carrying this T cell receptor beta chain was recorded only once. Some clones are missing from TCRdb's copy, which holds only in-frame ones; the method was immunoSEQ multiplex PCR. Of more than 100,000 clones listed, around 90% are singletons. The data were taken from a study of control samples from healthy donors and cancer patients. Sequencing was done on a sample of blood. This clonotype was sampled from a man between 18 and 35 years old in good health.

CDR3 residues: CASSQHRAEKLFF. The CDR3 coding sequence is TGTGCCAGCAGCCAACACCGGGCTGAAAAACTGTTTTTT. The chain is built from TRBV7-8 and TRBJ1-4; no reliable D call. The V end lost 5 bases, the J end lost 7 bases, and 11 bases lay between the germline ends. Germline V gives CDR1 SGHVS, CDR2 FQNEAQ. CDR3 length: 13 amino acids.